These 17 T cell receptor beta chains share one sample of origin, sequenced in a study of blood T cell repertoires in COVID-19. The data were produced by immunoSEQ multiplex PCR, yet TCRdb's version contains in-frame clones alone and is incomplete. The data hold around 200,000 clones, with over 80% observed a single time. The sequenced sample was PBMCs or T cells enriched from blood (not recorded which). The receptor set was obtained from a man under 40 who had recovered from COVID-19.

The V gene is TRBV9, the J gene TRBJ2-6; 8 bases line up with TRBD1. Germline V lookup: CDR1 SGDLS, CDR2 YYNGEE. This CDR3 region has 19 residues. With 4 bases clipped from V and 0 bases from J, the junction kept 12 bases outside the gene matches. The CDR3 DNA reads TGTGCCAGCAGCCCGCGAGGGGGACAGGTCATCTCTGGGGCCAACGTCCTGACTTTC. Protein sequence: CASSPRGGQVISGANVLTF.

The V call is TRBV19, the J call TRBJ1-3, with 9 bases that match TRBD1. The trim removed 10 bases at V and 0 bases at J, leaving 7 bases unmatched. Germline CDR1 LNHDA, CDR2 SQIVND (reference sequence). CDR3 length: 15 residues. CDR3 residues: CAIGDRAFSGNTIYF. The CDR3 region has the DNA TGTGCCATCGGGGACAGGGCCTTCTCTGGAAACACCATATATTTT.

CDR3 region: CASSLGPGGYEQYF. In nucleotides, the CDR3 is TGTGCCAGCAGCTTGGGCCCGGGGGGCTACGAGCAGTACTTC. V gene TRBV5-4 combines with J gene TRBJ2-7; 7 positions agree with TRBD2. CDR1 is SGHNT and CDR2 is YYREEE in the germline V gene (reference sequence). The CDR3 totals 14 residues. V lost 0 bases and J lost 3; bases outside the gene matches: 3.

The CDR3 spells CSVDVFRGSSYEQYF. The CDR3 DNA sequence: TGCAGCGTTGACGTCTTCCGGGGAAGCTCCTACGAGCAGTACTTC. V and J are TRBV29-1 and TRBJ2-7, with a possible D match to TRBD2 (5 bases). V was cut by 3 bases and J by 0 bases, with 15 bases left in between. CDR1 is SQVTM and CDR2 is ANQGSEA in the germline V gene. The CDR3 totals 15 residues.

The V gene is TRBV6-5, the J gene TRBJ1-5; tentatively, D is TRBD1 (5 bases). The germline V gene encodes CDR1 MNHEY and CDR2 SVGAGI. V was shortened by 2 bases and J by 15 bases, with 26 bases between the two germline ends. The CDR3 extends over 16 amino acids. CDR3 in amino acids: CASSYRTTGGAGKAHF. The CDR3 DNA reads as TGTGCCAGCAGTTACCGAACAACCGGGGGAGCCGGTAAGGCGCATTTT.

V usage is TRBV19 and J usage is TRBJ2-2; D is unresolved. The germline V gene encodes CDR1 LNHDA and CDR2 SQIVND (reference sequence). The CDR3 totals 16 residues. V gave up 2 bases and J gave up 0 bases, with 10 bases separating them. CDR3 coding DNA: TGTGCCAGTAGTATATTGTGGCGGACGAACACCGGGGAGCTGTTTTTT. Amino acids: CASSILWRTNTGELFF.

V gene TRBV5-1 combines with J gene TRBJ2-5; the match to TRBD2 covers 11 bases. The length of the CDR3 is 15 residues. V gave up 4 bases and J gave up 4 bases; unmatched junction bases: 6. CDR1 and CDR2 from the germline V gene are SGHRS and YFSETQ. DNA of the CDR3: TGCGCCAGCAGCGCACTAGCGGGAGTTCGAGAGACCCAGTACTTC. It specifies CASSALAGVRETQYF.

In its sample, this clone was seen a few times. The CDR3 loop is CASSGPGSYEQYF. Here the CDR3 DNA reads TGTGCCAGCAGTGGTCCGGGTTCCTACGAGCAGTACTTC. V gene TRBV2 combines with J gene TRBJ2-7; no definite D call. Per germline, CDR1 SNHLY and CDR2 FYNNEI. The CDR3 is 13 residues long. V was shortened by 4 bases and J by 1 base, with 8 bases between the two germline ends. The complete variable domain, with remaining parts taken from reference TRBV2 and TRBJ2-7, reads EPEVTQTPSHQVTQMGQEVILRCVPISNHLYFYWYRQILGQKVEFLVSFYNNEISEKSEIFDDQFSVERPDGSNFTLKIRSTKLEDSAMYFCASSGPGSYEQYFGPGTRLTVT.

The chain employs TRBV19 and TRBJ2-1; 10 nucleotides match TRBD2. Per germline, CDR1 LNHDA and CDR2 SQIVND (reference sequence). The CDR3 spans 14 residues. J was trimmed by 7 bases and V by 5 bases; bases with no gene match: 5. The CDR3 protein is CASSASGSFNEQFF. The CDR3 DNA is TGTGCCAGTAGTGCTAGCGGGAGTTTTAATGAGCAGTTCTTC.

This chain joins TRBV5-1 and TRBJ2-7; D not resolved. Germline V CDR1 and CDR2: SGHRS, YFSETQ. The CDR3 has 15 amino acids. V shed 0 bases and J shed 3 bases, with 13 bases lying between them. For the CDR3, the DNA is TGCGCCAGCAGCTTGGTTGAGCGCCAGAACTACGAGCAGTACTTC. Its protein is CASSLVERQNYEQYF.

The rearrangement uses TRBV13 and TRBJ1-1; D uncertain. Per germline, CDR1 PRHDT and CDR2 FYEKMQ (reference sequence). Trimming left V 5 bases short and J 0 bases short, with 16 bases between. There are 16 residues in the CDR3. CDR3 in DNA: TGTGCCAGCAGCCCGAGACAAACCGGGATGAACACTGAAGCTTTCTTT. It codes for CASSPRQTGMNTEAFF.

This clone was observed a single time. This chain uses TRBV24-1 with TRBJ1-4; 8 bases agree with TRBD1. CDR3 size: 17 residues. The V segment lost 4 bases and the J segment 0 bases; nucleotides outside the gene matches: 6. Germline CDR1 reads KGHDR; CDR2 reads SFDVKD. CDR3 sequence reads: CATSDQGAPSTNEKLFF. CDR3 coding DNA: TGTGCCACCAGTGACCAGGGGGCTCCCTCAACTAATGAAAAACTGTTTTTT.

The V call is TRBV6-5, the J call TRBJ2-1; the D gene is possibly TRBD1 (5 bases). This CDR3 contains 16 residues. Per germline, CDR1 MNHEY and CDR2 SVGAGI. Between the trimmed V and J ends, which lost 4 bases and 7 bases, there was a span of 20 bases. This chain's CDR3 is CASSLEGALVRNEQFF. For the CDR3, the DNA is TGTGCCAGCAGTTTAGAAGGGGCTCTAGTAAGGAATGAGCAGTTCTTC.

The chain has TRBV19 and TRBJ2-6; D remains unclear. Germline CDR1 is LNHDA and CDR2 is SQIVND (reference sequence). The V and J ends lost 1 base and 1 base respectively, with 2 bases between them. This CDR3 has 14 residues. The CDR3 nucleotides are TGTGCCAGTAGTATAGCTTCTGGGGCCAACGTCCTGACTTTC. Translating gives CASSIASGANVLTF.

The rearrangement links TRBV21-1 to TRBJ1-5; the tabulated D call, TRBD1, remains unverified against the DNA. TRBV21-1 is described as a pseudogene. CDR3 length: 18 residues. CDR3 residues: CASSKKRGGQTGFQPQHF. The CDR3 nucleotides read TGTGCCAGCAGCAAAAAAAGAGGGGGACAGACCGGCTTTCAGCCCCAGCATTTT.

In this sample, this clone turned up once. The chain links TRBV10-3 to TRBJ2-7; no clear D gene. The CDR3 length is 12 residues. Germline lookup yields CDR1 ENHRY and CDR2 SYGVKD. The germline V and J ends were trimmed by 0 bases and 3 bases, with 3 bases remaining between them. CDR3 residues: CAISESIYEQYF. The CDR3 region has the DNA TGTGCCATCAGTGAGTCTATCTACGAGCAGTACTTC.

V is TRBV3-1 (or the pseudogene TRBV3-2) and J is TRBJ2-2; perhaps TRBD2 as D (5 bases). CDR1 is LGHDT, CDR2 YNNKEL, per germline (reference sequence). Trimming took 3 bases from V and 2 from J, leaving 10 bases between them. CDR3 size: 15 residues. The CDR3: CASSQPGINTGELFF. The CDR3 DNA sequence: TGTGCCAGCAGCCAGCCCGGGATCAACACCGGGGAGCTGTTTTTT.